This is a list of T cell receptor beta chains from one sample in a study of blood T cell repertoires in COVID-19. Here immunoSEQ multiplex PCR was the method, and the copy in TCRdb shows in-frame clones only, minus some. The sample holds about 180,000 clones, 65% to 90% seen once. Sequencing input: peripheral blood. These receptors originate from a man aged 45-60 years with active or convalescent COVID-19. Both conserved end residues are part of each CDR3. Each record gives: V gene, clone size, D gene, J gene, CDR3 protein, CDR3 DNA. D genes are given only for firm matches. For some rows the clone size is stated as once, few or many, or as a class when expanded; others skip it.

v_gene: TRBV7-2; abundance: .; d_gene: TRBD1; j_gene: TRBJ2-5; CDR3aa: CASSWTGGKQETQYF; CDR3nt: TGTGCCAGCAGCTGGACAGGGGGTAAACAAGAGACCCAGTACTTC
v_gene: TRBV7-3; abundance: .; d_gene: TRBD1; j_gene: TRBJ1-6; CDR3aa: CASSLGQGWDSPLHF; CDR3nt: TGTGCCAGCAGTCTAGGACAGGGGTGGGATTCACCCCTCCACTTT
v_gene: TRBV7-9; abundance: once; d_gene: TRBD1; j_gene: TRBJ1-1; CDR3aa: CASSASQGAREAFF; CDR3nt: TGTGCCAGCAGCGCATCGCAGGGGGCGCGGGAAGCTTTCTTT
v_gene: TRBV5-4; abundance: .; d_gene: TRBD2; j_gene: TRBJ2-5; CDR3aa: CASSLDSGGAGETQYF; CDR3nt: TGTGCCAGCAGCTTGGATAGCGGGGGGGCCGGGGAGACCCAGTACTTC
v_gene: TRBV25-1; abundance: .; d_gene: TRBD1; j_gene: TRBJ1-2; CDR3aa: CASSEPRTGGVRGYTF; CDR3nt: TGTGCCAGCAGTGAACCCCGGACAGGGGGAGTGAGGGGCTACACCTTC
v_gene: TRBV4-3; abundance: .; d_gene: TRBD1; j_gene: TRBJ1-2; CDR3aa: CASSLSGTGVYGYTF; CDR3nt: TGCGCCAGCAGCTTATCCGGGACAGGGGTTTATGGCTACACCTTC
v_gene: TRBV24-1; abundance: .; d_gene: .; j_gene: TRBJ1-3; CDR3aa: CATSDPVSGNTIYF; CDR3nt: TGTGCCACCAGTGATCCAGTCTCTGGAAACACCATATATTTT
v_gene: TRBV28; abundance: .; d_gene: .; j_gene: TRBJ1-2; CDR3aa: CASSLLGGGAEWANYGYTF; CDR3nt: TGTGCCAGCAGTTTGCTCGGGGGTGGGGCAGAGTGGGCTAACTATGGCTACACCTTC
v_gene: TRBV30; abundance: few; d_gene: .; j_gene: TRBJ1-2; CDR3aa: CAWSTQGSYGYTF; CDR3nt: TGTGCCTGGTCCACCCAAGGGAGCTATGGCTACACCTTC
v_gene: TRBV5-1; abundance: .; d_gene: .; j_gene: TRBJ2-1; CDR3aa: CASSFEVTYNEQFF; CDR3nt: TGCGCCAGCAGCTTTGAGGTCACCTACAATGAGCAGTTCTTC
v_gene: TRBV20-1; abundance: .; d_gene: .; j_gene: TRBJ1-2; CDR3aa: CSASAPQRDGYTF; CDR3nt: TGCAGTGCTAGTGCCCCCCAAAGAGATGGCTACACCTTC
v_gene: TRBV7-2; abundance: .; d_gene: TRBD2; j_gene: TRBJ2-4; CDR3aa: CASSLQGLAEFQYF; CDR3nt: TGTGCCAGCAGCTTGCAAGGACTAGCGGAGTTTCAGTACTTC
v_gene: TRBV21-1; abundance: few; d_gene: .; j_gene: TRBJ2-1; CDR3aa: CASSKGLALYNEQFF; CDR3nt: TGTGCCAGCAGCAAGGGCCTAGCGTTGTACAATGAGCAGTTCTTC
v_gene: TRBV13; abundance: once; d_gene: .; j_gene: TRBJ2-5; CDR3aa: CASSPSGGTQYF; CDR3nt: TGTGCCAGCAGTCCTTCCGGGGGGACCCAGTACTTC
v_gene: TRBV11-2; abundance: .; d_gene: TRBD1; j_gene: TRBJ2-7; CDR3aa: CASSLDRTGGISYEQYF; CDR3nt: TGTGCCAGCAGCTTAGATCGGACAGGGGGCATCTCCTACGAGCAGTACTTC
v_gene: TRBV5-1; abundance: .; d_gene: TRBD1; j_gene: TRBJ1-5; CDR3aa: CASSLSRTGKGKPQHF; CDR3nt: TGCGCCAGCAGCTTGTCCCGGACAGGCAAAGGTAAGCCCCAGCATTTT
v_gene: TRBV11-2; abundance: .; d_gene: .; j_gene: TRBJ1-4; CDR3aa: CASSSDQGGKLFF; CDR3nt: TGTGCCAGCAGCTCTGACCAGGGAGGAAAACTGTTTTTT
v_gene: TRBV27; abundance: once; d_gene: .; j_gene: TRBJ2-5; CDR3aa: CASSLRGQGVAQYF; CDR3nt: TGTGCCAGCAGTTTAAGGGGACAAGGGGTGGCCCAGTACTTC
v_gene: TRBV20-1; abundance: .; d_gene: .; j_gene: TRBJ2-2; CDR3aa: CSASPLPTGELFF; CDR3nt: TGCAGTGCTAGTCCGCTACCCACCGGGGAGCTGTTTTTT
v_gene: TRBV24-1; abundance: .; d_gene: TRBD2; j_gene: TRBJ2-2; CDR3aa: CATQLAGVGTGELFF; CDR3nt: TGTGCCACCCAGCTAGCGGGAGTCGGCACCGGGGAGCTGTTTTTT
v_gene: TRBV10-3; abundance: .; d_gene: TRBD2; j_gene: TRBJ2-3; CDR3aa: CAIRLTEGGGRGTDTQYF; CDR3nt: TGTGCCATCAGGTTAACAGAGGGTGGCGGGAGGGGAACAGATACGCAGTATTTT
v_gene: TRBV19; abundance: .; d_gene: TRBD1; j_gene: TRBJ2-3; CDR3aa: CASSVGTGDYSTDTQYF; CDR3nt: TGTGCCAGTAGTGTTGGGACAGGAGACTATAGCACAGATACGCAGTATTTT
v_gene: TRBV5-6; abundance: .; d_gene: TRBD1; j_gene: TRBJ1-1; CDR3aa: CASSGPPGQGTAEAFF; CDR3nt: TGTGCCAGCAGCGGACCCCCGGGACAGGGGACTGCTGAAGCTTTCTTT
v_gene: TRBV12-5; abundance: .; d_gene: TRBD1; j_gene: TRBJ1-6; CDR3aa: CASGWTGVNSPLHF; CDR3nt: TGTGCTAGTGGATGGACAGGGGTCAATTCACCCCTCCACTTT
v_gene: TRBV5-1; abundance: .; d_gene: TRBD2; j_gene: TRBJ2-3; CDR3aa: CASSSGLAGFNPDTDTQYF; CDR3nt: TGCGCCAGCAGCTCAGGACTAGCGGGCTTCAACCCAGACACAGATACGCAGTATTTT
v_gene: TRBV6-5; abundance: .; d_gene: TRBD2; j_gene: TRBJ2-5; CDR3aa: CASTSGLGTQETQYF; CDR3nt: TGTGCCAGCACCTCGGGACTAGGGACTCAAGAGACCCAGTACTTC
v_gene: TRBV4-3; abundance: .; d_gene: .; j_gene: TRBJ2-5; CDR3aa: CASSLEPGETQYF; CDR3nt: TGCGCCAGCAGCCTGGAGCCAGGGGAGACCCAGTACTTC
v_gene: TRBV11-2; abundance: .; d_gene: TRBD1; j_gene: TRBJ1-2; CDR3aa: CASSAGTDKSGYTF; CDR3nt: TGTGCCAGCAGCGCCGGGACAGATAAGAGTGGCTACACCTTC
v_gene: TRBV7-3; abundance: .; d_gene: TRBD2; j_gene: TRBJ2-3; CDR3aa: CASSLRGRGTDTQYF; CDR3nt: TGTGCCAGCAGCTTACGCGGGAGAGGCACAGATACGCAGTATTTT
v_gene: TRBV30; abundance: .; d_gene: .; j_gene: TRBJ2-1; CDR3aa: CAWTDRREQFF; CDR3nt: TGTGCCTGGACCGACAGGCGTGAGCAGTTCTTC
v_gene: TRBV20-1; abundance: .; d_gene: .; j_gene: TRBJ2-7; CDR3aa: CSASRPRSSYEQYF; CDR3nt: TGCAGTGCTAGTCGACCTAGAAGCTCCTACGAGCAGTACTTC
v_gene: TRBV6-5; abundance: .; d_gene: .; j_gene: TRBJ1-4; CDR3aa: CASSYKENEKLFF; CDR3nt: TGTGCCAGCAGTTACAAGGAGAATGAAAAACTGTTTTTT
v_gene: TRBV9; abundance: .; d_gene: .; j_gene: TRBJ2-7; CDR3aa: CASSVGDTLYEQYF; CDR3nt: TGTGCCAGCAGCGTAGGGGACACACTCTACGAGCAGTACTTC
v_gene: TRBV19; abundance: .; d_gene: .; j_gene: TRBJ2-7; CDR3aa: CASSIGKSYEQYF; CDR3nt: TGTGCCAGTAGTATCGGGAAGTCCTACGAGCAGTACTTC
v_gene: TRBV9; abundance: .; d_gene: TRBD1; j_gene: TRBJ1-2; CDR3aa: CASSVEAGGYGYTF; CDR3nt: TGTGCCAGCAGCGTAGAGGCAGGGGGCTATGGCTACACCTTC
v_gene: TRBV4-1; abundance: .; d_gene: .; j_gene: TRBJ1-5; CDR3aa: CASSQEFLGGQPQHF; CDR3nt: TGCGCCAGCAGCCAAGAGTTTTTAGGGGGACAGCCCCAGCATTTT
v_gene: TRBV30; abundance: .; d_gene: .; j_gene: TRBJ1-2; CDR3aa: CAWSEGGAANYGYTF; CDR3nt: TGTGCCTGGAGTGAGGGGGGGGCAGCTAACTATGGCTACACCTTC
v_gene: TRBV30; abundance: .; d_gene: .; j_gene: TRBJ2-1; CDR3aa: CAWTGQSASEQFF; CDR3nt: TGTGCCTGGACTGGACAGTCTGCGAGTGAGCAGTTCTTC
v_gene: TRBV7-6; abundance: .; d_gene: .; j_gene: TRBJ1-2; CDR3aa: CASSLAIGDGYTF; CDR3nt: TGTGCCAGCAGCTTAGCGATTGGAGATGGCTACACCTTC
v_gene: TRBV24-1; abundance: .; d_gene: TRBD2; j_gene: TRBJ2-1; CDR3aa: CATSYRTSVEQFF; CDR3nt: TGTGCCACCAGCTACCGGACTAGCGTTGAGCAGTTCTTC
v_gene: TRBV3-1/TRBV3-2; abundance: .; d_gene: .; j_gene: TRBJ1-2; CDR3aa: CASSQDTGSLGGYTF; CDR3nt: TGTGCCAGCAGCCAAGATACCGGGAGCTTGGGTGGCTACACCTTC
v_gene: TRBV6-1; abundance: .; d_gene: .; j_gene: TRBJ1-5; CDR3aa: CASSEERSNQPQHF; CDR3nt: TGTGCCAGCAGTGAAGAGAGGAGCAATCAGCCCCAGCATTTT
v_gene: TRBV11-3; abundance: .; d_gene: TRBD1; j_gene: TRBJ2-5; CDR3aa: CASSLGGGEETQYF; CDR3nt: TGTGCCAGCAGCTTAGGAGGGGGCGAGGAGACCCAGTACTTC
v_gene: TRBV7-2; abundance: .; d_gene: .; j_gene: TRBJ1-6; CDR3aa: CASSLRQSGNSPLHF; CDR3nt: TGTGCCAGCAGCTTAAGACAGTCTGGTAATTCACCCCTCCACTTT
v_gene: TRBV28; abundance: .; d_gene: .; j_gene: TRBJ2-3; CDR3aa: CASSSTRTTDTQYF; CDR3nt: TGTGCCAGCAGTTCTACTAGAACCACAGATACGCAGTATTTT
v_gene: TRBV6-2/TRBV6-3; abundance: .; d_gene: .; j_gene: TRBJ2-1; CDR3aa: CASSGSNNEQFF; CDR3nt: TGTGCCAGCAGCGGGAGTAACAATGAGCAGTTCTTC
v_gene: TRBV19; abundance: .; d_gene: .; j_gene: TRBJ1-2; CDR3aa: CASRQGFYGYTF; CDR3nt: TGTGCCAGTAGGCAGGGATTTTATGGCTACACCTTC
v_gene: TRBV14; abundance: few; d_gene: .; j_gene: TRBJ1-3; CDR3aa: CASSQLGGGNTIYF; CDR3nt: TGTGCCAGCAGCCAACTGGGGGGTGGAAACACCATATATTTT
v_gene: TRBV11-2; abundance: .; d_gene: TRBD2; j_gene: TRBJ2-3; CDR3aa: CASSRGGQVTDTQYF; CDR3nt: TGTGCCAGCTCCCGGGGAGGGCAAGTCACAGATACGCAGTATTTT
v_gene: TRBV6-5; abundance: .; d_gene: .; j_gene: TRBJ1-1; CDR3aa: CASNLSGLQEAFF; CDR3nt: TGTGCCAGCAATCTCTCAGGACTCCAGGAAGCTTTCTTT
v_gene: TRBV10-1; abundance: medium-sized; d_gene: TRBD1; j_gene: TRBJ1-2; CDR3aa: CASTEDRGLNYGYTF; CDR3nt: TGCGCCAGCACCGAGGACAGGGGGCTCAACTATGGCTACACCTTC
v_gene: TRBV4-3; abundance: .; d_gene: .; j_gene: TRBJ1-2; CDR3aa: CASSPARRSVGYTF; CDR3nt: TGCGCCAGCAGTCCTGCCCGGCGGTCCGTTGGCTACACCTTC
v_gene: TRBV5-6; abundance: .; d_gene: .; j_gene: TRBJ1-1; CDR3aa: CASSSYMVNTEAFF; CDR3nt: TGTGCCAGCAGCTCTTACATGGTGAACACTGAAGCTTTCTTT
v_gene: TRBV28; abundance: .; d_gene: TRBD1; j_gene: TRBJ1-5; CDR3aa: CAGTPGQGNQPQHF; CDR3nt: TGTGCCGGAACTCCGGGACAGGGGAATCAGCCCCAGCATTTT
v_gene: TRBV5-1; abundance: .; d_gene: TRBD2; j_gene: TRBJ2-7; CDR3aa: CASSETSASYEQYF; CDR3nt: TGCGCCAGCAGCGAGACTAGCGCCTCCTACGAGCAGTACTTC
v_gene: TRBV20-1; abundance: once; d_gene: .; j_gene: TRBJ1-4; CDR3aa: CSASRGQGSEKLFF; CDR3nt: TGCAGTGCTAGTAGAGGGCAGGGGAGTGAAAAACTGTTTTTT
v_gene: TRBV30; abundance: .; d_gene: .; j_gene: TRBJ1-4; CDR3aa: CAWNGAKGGDEKLFF; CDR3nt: TGTGCCTGGAACGGGGCGAAGGGCGGGGATGAAAAACTGTTTTTT